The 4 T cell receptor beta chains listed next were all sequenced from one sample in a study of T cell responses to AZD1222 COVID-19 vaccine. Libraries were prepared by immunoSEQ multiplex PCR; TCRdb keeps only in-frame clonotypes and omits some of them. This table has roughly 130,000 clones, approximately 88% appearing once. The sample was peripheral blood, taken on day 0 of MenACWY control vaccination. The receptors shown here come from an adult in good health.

The CDR3 is CASSYGFSYEQYF. The CDR3 DNA follows: TGTGCCAGCAGTTACGGGTTCTCCTACGAGCAGTACTTC. The chain carries TRBV6-6 and TRBJ2-7; D call uncertain. This CDR3 contains 13 residues. The V gene's germline CDR1 is MNHNY and CDR2 SVGAGI (reference sequence). The V end was cut by 2 bases, the J end by 0 bases, with 5 bases between.

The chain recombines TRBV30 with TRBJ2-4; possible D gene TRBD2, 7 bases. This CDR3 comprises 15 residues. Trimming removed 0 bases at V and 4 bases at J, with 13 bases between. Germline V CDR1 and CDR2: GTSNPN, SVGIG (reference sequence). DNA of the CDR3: TGTGCCTGGAGTGTGATCCGGGGGGCTAAAAACATTCAGTACTTC. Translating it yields CAWSVIRGAKNIQYF. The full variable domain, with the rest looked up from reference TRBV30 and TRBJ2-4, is SQTIHQWPATLVQPVGSPLSLECTVEGTSNPNLYWYRQAAGRGLQLLFYSVGIGQISSEVPQNLSASRPQDRQFILSSKKLLLSDSGFYLCAWSVIRGAKNIQYFGAGTRLSVL.

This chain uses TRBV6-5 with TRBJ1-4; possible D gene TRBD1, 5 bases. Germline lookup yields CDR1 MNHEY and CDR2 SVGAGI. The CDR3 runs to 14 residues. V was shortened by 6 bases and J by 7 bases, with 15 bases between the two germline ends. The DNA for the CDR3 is TGTGCCAGCAGCAAGCAGGGTCGAGGTGAAAAACTGTTTTTT. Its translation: CASSKQGRGEKLFF.

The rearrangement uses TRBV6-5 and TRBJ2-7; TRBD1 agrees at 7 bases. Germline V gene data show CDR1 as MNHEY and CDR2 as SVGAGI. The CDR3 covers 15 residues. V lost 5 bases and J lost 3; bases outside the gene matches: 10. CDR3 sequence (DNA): TGTGCCAGCAGTCCCCGACAGGGTGTACACTACGAGCAGTACTTC. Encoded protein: CASSPRQGVHYEQYF.